This T cell receptor beta chain was obtained from a study of regulatory and conventional T cells in RAG deficiency. Assay: immunoSEQ multiplex PCR; the TCRdb copy retains only in-frame clones and omits some. The profile shows roughly 35,000 clones, around 89% of them singletons. With 4 bases clipped from V and 5 bases from J, the junction kept 5 bases outside the gene matches. The CDR3 totals 13 residues. Germline-derived CDR1 and CDR2 are SGHNT and YYREEE (reference sequence). Another study also made use of these data, one on regulatory T cells. This second report adds: The primer mix had 52 TRBV and 13 TRBJ primers.

The sequenced material came from CD8+ T cells sorted from blood. The V call is TRBV5-4, the J call TRBJ1-1; 7 bases are shared with TRBD1. This TCR came from a human donor in good health. The CDR3 protein is CASSDRVRTEAFF. As DNA, the CDR3 is TGTGCCAGCAGCGACAGGGTAAGAACTGAAGCTTTCTTT.